This is a list of T cell receptor beta chains from one sample in a study of tumor and adjacent non-tumor tissue in lung cancer. MiXCR, run by TCRdb on the multiplex PCR reads, gives a single entry per CDR3 protein. The sample contains fewer than 80,000 distinct CDR3 sequences, roughly 70% of which appear only once. Material for sequencing was lung tumor tissue. Source of these receptors: a woman in her sixties or seventies with non-small cell lung cancer. Both conserved end residues are part of each CDR3. The D gene is left open where the match is weak. Rows give clone size only sometimes, using once, few, many, or a class for an expanded clone.

TRBD1 many TRBJ2-7 TRBV6-1 CASSPGQGPTEQYF
NA NA TRBJ2-3 TRBV6-2/TRBV6-3 CAVSYSKLDPTDTQYF
TRBD1 many TRBJ1-4 TRBV10-3 CAIGTGTNEKLFF
NA NA TRBJ1-1 TRBV6-5 CASSYSIAYIEAFF
NA NA TRBJ2-2 TRBV11-2 CAGSIPVTNTRELFF
NA NA TRBJ2-3 TRBV29-1 CSARTQGNEKSNTQYF
NA NA TRBJ2-3 TRBV12-3/TRBV12-4 CASSLGGPGVATDTQYF
TRBD1 NA TRBJ1-1 TRBV5-1 CASSAGTGGLQAFF
NA NA TRBJ2-3 TRBV6-5 CASSYRGGHSTDTHYF
NA many TRBJ2-3 TRBV11-2 CASSLDPFGTDTQYF
NA NA TRBJ2-1 TRBV12-3/TRBV12-4 CASSRPKSSYNQQFF
NA NA TRBJ2-5 TRBV6-5 CVSSYLGGDTQYF
NA NA TRBJ2-2 TRBV4-2 CTSSQDPPVQGGELFF
NA NA TRBJ1-1 TRBV6-6 CASSYSRSGHGTEAFF
NA NA TRBJ2-1 TRBV29-1 CSVIRQGVNEQFF
NA many TRBJ2-2 TRBV20-1 CSATGSTGGAGELFF
NA once TRBJ2-1 TRBV6-5 CTSSFLANIEHFF
NA few TRBJ1-6 TRBV6-1 CASSEVPHSLLHF
NA NA TRBJ2-7 TRBV11-2 CASSLDPYGEQYF
TRBD1 NA TRBJ2-2 TRBV30 CAWSVGQFSLTGVLFF
NA NA TRBJ1-3 TRBV7-2 CASSLGSPGTGNTIYF
TRBD2 NA TRBJ2-3 TRBV6-1 CASSATRIAGVNADTQYF
NA medium-sized TRBJ2-5 TRBV29-1 CSVETPYQETQYF
NA NA TRBJ1-2 TRBV28 CTSSSRGYSYTF
TRBD2 NA TRBJ2-7 TRBV20-1 CNASGSGVGRPYEQYF
NA NA TRBJ2-7 TRBV28 CASSSAAGAAFCEQCF
TRBD1 NA TRBJ1-1 TRBV9 CASSDLDRGRDTEAFF
NA NA TRBJ2-5 TRBV28 CASRLQTEIQYF
NA NA TRBJ2-2 TRBV6-1 CASSDEVLFSVELFF
TRBD2 NA TRBJ2-7 TRBV6-6 CASSYPSGSWYKQYF
TRBD1 NA TRBJ2-3 TRBV7-9 CASRHGTDPSTDTQCF
NA NA TRBJ1-5 TRBV28 CTSSPNSSQPQHF
NA NA TRBJ1-1 TRBV10-2 CASSEWSTLKIEAFF
TRBD2 few TRBJ2-5 TRBV12-3/TRBV12-4 CAGSANTGGQETQYF
NA many TRBJ2-1 TRBV10-2 CASSEKGRSVYNEQFF
NA NA NA TRBV30 CAWSDSSNQAQYF
NA medium-sized TRBJ2-3 TRBV4-1 CASSQDLYSTDTQYF
NA NA TRBJ2-7 TRBV7-8 CVSSLGVYEQYF
TRBD1 NA TRBJ1-1 TRBV28 CASSLRQGADTEAFF
NA NA TRBJ2-7 TRBV28 CASSLFPYEQYF
TRBD1 once TRBJ1-1 TRBV29-1 CRVGDREGRGTFF
NA NA TRBJ2-1 TRBV29-1 CSVHSLGGSRGYNKQFF
TRBD1 NA TRBJ2-3 TRBV9 CASSVGDRDYTDTQYF
TRBD2 NA TRBJ2-1 TRBV4-1 CASSQDPGSSGTTYNGQFF
TRBD1 NA TRBJ1-1 TRBV19 CASSIDRGSTEAFF
NA few TRBJ2-2 TRBV5-1 CASSSGSTVNTGELFF
TRBD2 once TRBJ2-1 TRBV12-3/TRBV12-4 CASTLGGSGSRYKQFF
TRBD1 NA TRBJ2-1 TRBV7-3 CASSSSLDRVDYNEQFF